The table lists the clone carrying this TCR beta chain with a few counts. From RNA transcripts, TCR beta CDR3 regions were amplified. HTBI primers drove first-round RT-PCR of the TCR CDR3. One entry per CDR3 protein, called by TCRdb with MiXCR from the multiplex PCR reads. The sample yields fewer than 900,000 distinct CDR3 sequences, roughly a sixth seen once. This record belongs to a study of T cells in Graves' hyperthyroidism and ophthalmopathy. Across the study: Peripheral blood draws took place at initial diagnosis, ahead of any treatment.

Germline assignment: CDR1 SEHNR and CDR2 FQNEAQ (reference sequence). The CDR3 is made up of 14 amino acids. Trimming left V 5 bases short and J 7 bases short, with 17 bases between. This receptor was taken from a woman aged 45-65 years with Graves' hyperthyroidism that later progressed to Graves' ophthalmopathy. V and J are TRBV7-9 and TRBJ2-5; D possibly corresponds to TRBD2 (6 bases). The sequenced sample consisted of blood. CDR3 DNA: TGTGCCAGCAGCCACCCGGGAGTAGAGGCGACCCAGTACTTC. The encoded protein is CASSHPGVEATQYF.